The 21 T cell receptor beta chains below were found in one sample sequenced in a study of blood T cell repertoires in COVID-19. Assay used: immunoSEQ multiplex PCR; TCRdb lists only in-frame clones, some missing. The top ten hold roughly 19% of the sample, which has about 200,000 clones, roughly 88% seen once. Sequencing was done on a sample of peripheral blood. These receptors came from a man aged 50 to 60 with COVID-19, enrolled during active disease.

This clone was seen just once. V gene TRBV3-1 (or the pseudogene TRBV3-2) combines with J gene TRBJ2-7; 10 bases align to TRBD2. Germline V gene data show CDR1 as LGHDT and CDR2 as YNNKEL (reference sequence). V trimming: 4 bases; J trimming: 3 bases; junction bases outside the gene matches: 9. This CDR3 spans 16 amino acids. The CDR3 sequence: CASSLIPASGSYEQYF. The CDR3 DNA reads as TGTGCCAGCAGCCTCATCCCGGCTAGCGGGAGCTACGAGCAGTACTTC.

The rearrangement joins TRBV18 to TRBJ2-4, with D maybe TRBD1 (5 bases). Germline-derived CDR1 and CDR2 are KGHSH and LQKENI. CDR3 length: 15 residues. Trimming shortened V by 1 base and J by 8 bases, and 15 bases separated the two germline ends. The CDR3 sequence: CASSPQQAVQDIQYF. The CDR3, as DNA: TGTGCCAGCTCACCACAACAGGCCGTCCAGGACATTCAGTACTTC.

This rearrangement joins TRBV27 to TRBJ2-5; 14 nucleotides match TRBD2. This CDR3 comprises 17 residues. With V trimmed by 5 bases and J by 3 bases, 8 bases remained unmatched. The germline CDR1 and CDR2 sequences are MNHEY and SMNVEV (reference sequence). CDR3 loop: CASSPTGTSGSKETQYF. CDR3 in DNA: TGTGCCAGCAGTCCGACCGGGACTAGCGGGAGCAAAGAGACCCAGTACTTC.

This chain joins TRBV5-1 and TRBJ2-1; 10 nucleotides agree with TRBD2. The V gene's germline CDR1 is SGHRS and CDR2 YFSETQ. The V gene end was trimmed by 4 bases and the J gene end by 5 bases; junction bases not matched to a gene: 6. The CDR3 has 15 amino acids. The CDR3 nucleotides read TGCGCCAGCAGCGCCCTAGCGGGAGTTAACAATGAGCAGTTCTTC. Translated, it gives CASSALAGVNNEQFF.

The CDR3 bases are TGCAGCGGTGGACAGAAAGCCGAAAGTGGGGAGACCCAGTACTTC. Its protein is CSGGQKAESGETQYF. This chain uses TRBV29-1 with TRBJ2-5; a weak D match, TRBD1 (6 bases). Germline V gene data show CDR1 as SQVTM and CDR2 as ANQGSEA. The CDR3 sequence is 15 residues long. The V end lost 7 bases, the J end lost 5 bases, and 23 bases lay between the germline ends.

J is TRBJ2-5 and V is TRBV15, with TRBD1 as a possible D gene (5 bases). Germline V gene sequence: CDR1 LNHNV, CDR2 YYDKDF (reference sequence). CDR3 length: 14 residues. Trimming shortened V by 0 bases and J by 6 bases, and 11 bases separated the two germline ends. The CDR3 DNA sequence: TGTGCCACCAGCAGAGATCAGGGTGGGAAGACCCAGTACTTC. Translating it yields CATSRDQGGKTQYF.

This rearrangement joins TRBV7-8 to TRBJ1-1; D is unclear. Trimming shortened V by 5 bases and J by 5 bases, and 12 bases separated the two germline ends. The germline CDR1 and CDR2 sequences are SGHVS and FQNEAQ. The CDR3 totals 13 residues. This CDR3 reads CASSVDTQTEAFF. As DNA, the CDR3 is TGTGCCAGCAGCGTCGACACTCAGACTGAAGCTTTCTTT.

The CDR3, as DNA: TGTGCCAGCAGCCCGCGGACAGGGTATTTTCAGAGCACCGGGGAGCTGTTTTTT. Translation gives CASSPRTGYFQSTGELFF. J is TRBJ2-2 and V is TRBV9, with 8 bases that match TRBD1. With V trimmed by 4 bases and J by 4 bases, 15 bases remained unmatched. The CDR3 extends over 18 amino acids. CDR1 SGDLS and CDR2 YYNGEE come from the germline V gene.

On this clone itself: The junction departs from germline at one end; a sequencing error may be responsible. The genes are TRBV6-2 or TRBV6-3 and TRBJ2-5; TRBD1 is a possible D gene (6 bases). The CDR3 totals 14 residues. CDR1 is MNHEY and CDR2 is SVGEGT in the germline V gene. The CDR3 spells CASRYYRDGETQYF. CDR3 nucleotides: TGTGCCAGCAGATACTACAGGGACGGGGAGACCCAGTACTTC.

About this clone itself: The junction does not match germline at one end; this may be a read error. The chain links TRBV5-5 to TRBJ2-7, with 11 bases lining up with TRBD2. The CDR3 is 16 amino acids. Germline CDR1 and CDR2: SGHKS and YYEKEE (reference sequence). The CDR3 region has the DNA TGTGCCAGCAGCTTGGTAGCGGGGGGGCCGTTTTTGGACCTTTCCTTC. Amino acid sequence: CASSLVAGGPFLDLSF.

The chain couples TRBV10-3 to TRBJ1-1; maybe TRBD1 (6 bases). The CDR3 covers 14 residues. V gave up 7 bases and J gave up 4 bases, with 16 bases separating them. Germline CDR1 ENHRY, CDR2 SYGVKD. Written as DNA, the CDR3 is TGTGCCATCAAACGTAAAGGGGGGGGCACTGAAGCTTTCTTT. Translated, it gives CAIKRKGGGTEAFF.

CDR3 amino acids: CASSTPPVSGGLSGDQYF. CDR3 DNA sequence: TGTGCCAGTAGTACACCCCCGGTCAGCGGGGGGCTTTCAGGGGACCAGTACTTC. The V call is TRBV19, the J call TRBJ2-5, with 9 bases aligning to TRBD2. Germline trimming cut 4 bases from V and 10 bases from J; bases unmatched to any gene: 22. Per the germline V gene, CDR1 is LNHDA and CDR2 is SQIVND (reference sequence). CDR3 length: 18 residues.

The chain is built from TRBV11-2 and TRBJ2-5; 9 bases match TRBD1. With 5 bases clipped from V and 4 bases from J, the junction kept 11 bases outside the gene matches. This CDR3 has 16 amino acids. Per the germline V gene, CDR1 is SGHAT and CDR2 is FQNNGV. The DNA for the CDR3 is TGTGCCAGCAGCAAAACAGGGGGCAGGGGGCCAGAGACCCAGTACTTC. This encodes CASSKTGGRGPETQYF.

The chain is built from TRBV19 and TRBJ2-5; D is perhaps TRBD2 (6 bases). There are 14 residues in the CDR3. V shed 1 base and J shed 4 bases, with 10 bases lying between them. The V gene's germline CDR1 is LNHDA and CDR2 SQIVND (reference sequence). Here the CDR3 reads CASSIVGGLETQYF. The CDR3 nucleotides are TGTGCCAGTAGTATAGTTGGAGGGCTAGAGACCCAGTACTTC.

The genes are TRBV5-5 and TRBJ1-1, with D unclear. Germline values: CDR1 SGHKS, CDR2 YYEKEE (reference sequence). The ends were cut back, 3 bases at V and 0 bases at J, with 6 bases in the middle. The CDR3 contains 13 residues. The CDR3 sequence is CASSSSLNTEAFF. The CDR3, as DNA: TGTGCCAGCAGCTCCTCCCTGAACACTGAAGCTTTCTTT.

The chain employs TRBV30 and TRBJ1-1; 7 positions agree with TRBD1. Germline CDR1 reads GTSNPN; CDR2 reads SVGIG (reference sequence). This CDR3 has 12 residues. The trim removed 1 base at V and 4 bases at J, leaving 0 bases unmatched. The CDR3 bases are TGTGCCTGGAGTGACAGGGGCACTGAAGCTTTCTTT. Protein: CAWSDRGTEAFF. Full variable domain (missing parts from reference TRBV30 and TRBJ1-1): SQTIHQWPATLVQPVGSPLSLECTVEGTSNPNLYWYRQAAGRGLQLLFYSVGIGQISSEVPQNLSASRPQDRQFILSSKKLLLSDSGFYLCAWSDRGTEAFFGQGTRLTVV.

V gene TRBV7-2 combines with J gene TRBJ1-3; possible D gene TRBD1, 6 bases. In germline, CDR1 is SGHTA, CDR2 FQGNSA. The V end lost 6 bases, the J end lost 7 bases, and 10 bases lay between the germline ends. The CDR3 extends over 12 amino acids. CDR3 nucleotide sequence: TGTGCCAGCAGTCTAACAGGGAACACCATATATTTT. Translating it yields CASSLTGNTIYF.

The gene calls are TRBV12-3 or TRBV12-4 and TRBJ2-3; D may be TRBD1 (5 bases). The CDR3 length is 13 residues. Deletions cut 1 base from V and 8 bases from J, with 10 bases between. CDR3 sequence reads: CASSLVQAGTQYF. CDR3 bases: TGTGCCAGCAGTTTAGTACAGGCCGGTACGCAGTATTTT.

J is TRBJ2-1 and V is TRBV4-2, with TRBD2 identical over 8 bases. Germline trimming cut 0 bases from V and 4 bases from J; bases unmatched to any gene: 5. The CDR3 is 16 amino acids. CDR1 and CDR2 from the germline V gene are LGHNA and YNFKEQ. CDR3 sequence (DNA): TGTGCCAGCAGCCAAGATGCTAGCGGGCTTTACAATGAGCAGTTCTTC. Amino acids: CASSQDASGLYNEQFF.

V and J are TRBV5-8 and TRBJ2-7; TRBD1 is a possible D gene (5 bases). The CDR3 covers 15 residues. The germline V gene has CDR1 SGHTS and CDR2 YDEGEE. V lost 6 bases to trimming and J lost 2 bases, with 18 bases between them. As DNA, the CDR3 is TGTGCCAGCACCACGTATGGCAGGGCTCCCTACGAGCAGTACTTC. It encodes CASTTYGRAPYEQYF. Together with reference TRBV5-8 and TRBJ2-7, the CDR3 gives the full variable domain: EAGVTQSPTHLIKTRGQQATLRCSPISGHTSVYWYQQALGLGLQFLLWYDEGEERNRGNFPPRFSGRQFPNYSSELNVNALELEDSALYLCASTTYGRAPYEQYFGPGTRLTVT.

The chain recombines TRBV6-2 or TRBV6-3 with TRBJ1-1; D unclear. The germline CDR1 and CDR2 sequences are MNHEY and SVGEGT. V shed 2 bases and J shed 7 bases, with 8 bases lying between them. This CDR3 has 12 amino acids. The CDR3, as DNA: TGTGCCAGCAGTTACATCCGGAGTGAAGCTTTCTTT. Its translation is CASSYIRSEAFF.